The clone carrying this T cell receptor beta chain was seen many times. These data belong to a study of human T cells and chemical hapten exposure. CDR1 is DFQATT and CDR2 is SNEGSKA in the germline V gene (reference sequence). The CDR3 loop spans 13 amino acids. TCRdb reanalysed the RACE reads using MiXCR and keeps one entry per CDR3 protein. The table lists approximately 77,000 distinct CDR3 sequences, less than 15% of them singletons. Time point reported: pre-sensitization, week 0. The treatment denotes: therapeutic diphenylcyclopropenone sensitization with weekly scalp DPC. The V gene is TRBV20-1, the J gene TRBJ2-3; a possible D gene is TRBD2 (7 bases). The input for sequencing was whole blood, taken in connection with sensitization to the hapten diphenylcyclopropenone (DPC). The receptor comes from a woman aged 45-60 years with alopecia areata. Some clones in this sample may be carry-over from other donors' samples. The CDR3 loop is CSWGAGVSDTQYF. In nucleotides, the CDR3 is TGCAGCTGGGGGGCGGGAGTAAGTGATACGCAGTATTTT.